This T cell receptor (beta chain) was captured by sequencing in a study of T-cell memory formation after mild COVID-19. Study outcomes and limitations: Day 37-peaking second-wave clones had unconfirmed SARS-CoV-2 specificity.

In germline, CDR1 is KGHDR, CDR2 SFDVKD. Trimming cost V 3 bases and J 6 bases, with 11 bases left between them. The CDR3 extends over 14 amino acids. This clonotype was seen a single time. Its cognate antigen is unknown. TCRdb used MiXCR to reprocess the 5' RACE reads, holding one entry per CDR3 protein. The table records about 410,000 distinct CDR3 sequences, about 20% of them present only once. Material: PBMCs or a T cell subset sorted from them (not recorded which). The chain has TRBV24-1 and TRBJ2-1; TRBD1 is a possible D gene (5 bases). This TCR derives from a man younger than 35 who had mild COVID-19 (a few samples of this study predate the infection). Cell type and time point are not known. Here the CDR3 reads CATSDRRTLNEQFF. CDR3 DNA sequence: TGTGCCACCAGTGATCGCAGGACACTCAATGAGCAGTTCTTC.